One and the same sample provided the 14 T cell receptor beta chains below, sequenced in a study of T cells in Graves' hyperthyroidism and ophthalmopathy. The source material, RNA transcripts, was used to amplify TCR beta CDR3 regions. The HTBI primer set drove a first-round RT-PCR of the TCR CDR3. TCRdb recomputed calls from the multiplex PCR reads with MiXCR, one row per CDR3 protein. The data hold about 570,000 distinct CDR3 sequences, with around 45% observed a single time. Sample: peripheral blood or thyroid tissue (not recorded which). The receptors come from an adult woman with Graves' disease, either hyperthyroidism or ophthalmopathy (not recorded which).

This clonotype was counted many times. The chain links TRBV4-1 to TRBJ2-5; D gene unclear. Trimming left V 0 bases short and J 8 bases short, with 7 bases between. This CDR3 is 12 amino acids long. Per germline, CDR1 MGHRA and CDR2 YSYEKL. DNA of the CDR3: TGCGCCAGCAGCCAAGAAGCCCAAACCCAGTACTTC. Translating it yields CASSQEAQTQYF.

Worth noting for this clonotype: The limits of the CDR3 on the DNA are not certain, so only TCRdb's listed CDR3 is given. The V gene is TRBV7-8, the J gene TRBJ1-5. The CDR3 comprises 18 residues, both ends counted. Germline lookup yields CDR1 SGHVS and CDR2 FQNEAQ. This CDR3 is CASSFGNGLAMLNQPQHF.

The sample holds a few counts of this clonotype. The rearrangement joins TRBV4-2 to TRBJ2-7; tentative D call: TRBD2 (5 bases). The germline CDR1 and CDR2 sequences are LGHNA and YNFKEQ. The V end lost 3 bases, the J end lost 3 bases, and 6 bases lay between the germline ends. CDR3 length: 12 residues. DNA of the CDR3: TGTGCCAGCAGCCAGGGAGTCTACGAGCAGTACTTC. Protein: CASSQGVYEQYF.

The chain uses TRBV9 and TRBJ2-1, with TRBD2 identical over 8 bases. Germline-derived CDR1 and CDR2 are SGDLS and YYNGEE. Trimming took 6 bases from V and 7 from J; bases not matched to a gene: 6. The CDR3 covers 13 residues. CDR3 nucleotides: TGTGCCAGCAAGGGACTAGATGGAAATGAGCAGTTCTTC. It yields the protein CASKGLDGNEQFF. The variable domain in full, with the rest retrieved from reference TRBV9 and TRBJ2-1, is DSGVTQTPKHLITATGQRVTLRCSPRSGDLSVYWYQQSLDQGLQFLIQYYNGEERAKGNILERFSAQQFPDLHSELNLSSLELGDSALYFCASKGLDGNEQFFGPGTRLTVL.

In this sample, this clonotype turned up a few times. V usage is TRBV27 and J usage is TRBJ2-7, with D unresolved. V was cut by 0 bases and J by 2 bases, with 8 bases left in between. Looked up from germline, CDR1 is MNHEY and CDR2 is SMNVEV (reference sequence). CDR3 length: 14 amino acids. The DNA for the CDR3 is TGTGCCAGCAGTTTATCCCCTCCCCCCTACGAGCAGTACTTC. Protein sequence: CASSLSPPPYEQYF.

The CDR3 DNA reads as TGTGCCAGCAGCTTTCGGCCAGGGTCTAACACCGGGGATGACTATGGCTACACCTTC. Translated: CASSFRPGSNTGDDYGYTF. The chain has TRBV7-9 and TRBJ1-2; possible D gene TRBD1, 5 bases. CDR3 size: 19 residues. Germline lookup yields CDR1 SEHNR and CDR2 FQNEAQ (reference sequence). Between the trimmed V and J ends, which lost 3 bases and 3 bases, there was a span of 26 bases.

The chain links TRBV2 to TRBJ1-1, with TRBD1 identical over 9 bases. Per germline, CDR1 SNHLY and CDR2 FYNNEI. Trimming cost V 4 bases and J 7 bases; bases outside gene matches: 4. This CDR3 comprises 13 residues. Written as DNA, the CDR3 is TGTGCCAGCAGTGGGGACAGGGCTAATGAAGCTTTCTTT. Encoded protein: CASSGDRANEAFF.

The J gene is TRBJ2-6, the V gene TRBV29-1; possible D gene TRBD1, 6 bases. V lost 3 bases, J lost 11 bases, and 14 bases lay in between. The CDR3 is 13 residues long. Germline values: CDR1 SQVTM, CDR2 ANQGSEA. CDR3 sequence (DNA): TGCAGCGTTGAGGGGGCAGGGGCTGACGTCCTGACTTTC. As protein: CSVEGAGADVLTF.

To note about this clonotype: A read error is likely, as this CDR3 ends without the conserved phenylalanine or tryptophan. The V and J genes are TRBV11-2 and TRBJ2-5, with 8 bases matching TRBD1. Germline V gives CDR1 SGHAT, CDR2 FQNNGV. The CDR3 is 16 amino acids. The CDR3 sequence is CTSSLGPTGDGKTQYL. CDR3 nucleotides: TGTACCAGCAGCTTAGGACCGACAGGGGACGGGAAGACCCAGTACCTC.

This clonotype was picked up many times. This chain joins TRBV13 and TRBJ1-5, with TRBD1 matching 8 bases. The CDR3 length is 16 residues. From germline, CDR1 is PRHDT and CDR2 FYEKMQ (reference sequence). After removal of 0 bases from V and 3 bases from J, the junction contained 4 bases not matched to a gene. CDR3 protein: CASSLGQGAPNQPQHF. In DNA, the CDR3 is TGTGCCAGCAGCTTAGGTCAGGGGGCCCCCAATCAGCCCCAGCATTTT.

This clonotype was seen at least ten times. The gene calls are TRBV5-1 and TRBJ2-2; D ambiguous. Germline CDR1 is SGHRS and CDR2 is YFSETQ. The ends were cut back, 2 bases at V and 7 bases at J, with 9 bases in the middle. The CDR3 loop spans 13 amino acids. The CDR3 nucleotides read TGCGCCAGCAGCTTCGTAACGGACGGGGAGCTGTTTTTT. This translates into CASSFVTDGELFF.

This clonotype appeared many times. The V call is TRBV9, the J call TRBJ2-7, with D possibly TRBD1 on 6 matching bases. V dropped 0 bases and J dropped 1 base, with 11 bases sitting between them. Per germline, CDR1 SGDLS and CDR2 YYNGEE. This CDR3 is built from 15 residues. In nucleotides, the CDR3 is TGTGCCAGCAGCGTAGCTACAGGGTTTTCCTACGAGCAGTACTTC. This codes for CASSVATGFSYEQYF.

At least ten counts were recorded for this clonotype. CDR3 protein: CASSRSENSPLHF. CDR3 coding DNA: TGCGCCAGCAGCCGCTCAGAGAATTCACCCCTCCACTTT. The V and J genes are TRBV5-1 and TRBJ1-6; D is uncertain. The germline gives CDR1 SGHRS, CDR2 YFSETQ. V gave up 4 bases and J gave up 7 bases, with 9 bases separating them. The CDR3 spans 13 residues.

This clonotype came up a few times. V and J are TRBV7-3 and TRBJ1-1; no definite D call. The CDR3 is 14 residues long. The germline V and J ends were trimmed by 6 bases and 7 bases, with 18 bases remaining between them. Germline assignment: CDR1 SGHTA and CDR2 FQGTGA. The CDR3 coding sequence is TGTGCCAGCAGTGAGTGGGCCCCTCGCGGTGAAGCTTTCTTT. Translating it yields CASSEWAPRGEAFF.